One T cell receptor beta chain is described in this entry. These data originate in a study of blood T cell repertoires in COVID-19. Study-wide background: Sample material is recorded as cDNA or gDNA derived from T cells, B-cell-depleted T cells, or PBMCs.

Sequenced by immunoSEQ multiplex PCR; TCRdb stores in-frame clones only, minus some. The sample has about 220,000 clones, over 65% seen once. Losses at the gene ends were 3 bases for V and 3 bases for J; bases not matched to a gene: 5. Germline CDR1 reads SGHRS; CDR2 reads YFSETQ. CDR3 size: 14 residues. This chain uses TRBV5-1 with TRBJ2-5; 7 bases map to TRBD2. Sequenced material: PBMCs or T cells enriched from blood (not recorded which). The sequence was collected from a woman aged 55 to 70 who had recovered from COVID-19. The CDR3 DNA reads TGCGCCAGCAGCTCGTCCGGACTAGAAGAGACCCAGTACTTC. Amino acids: CASSSSGLEETQYF.